This passage covers 3 T cell receptor beta chains from one sample sequenced in a study of blood T cell repertoires in COVID-19. Sequenced by immunoSEQ multiplex PCR; TCRdb stores in-frame clones only, minus some. The repertoire holds several thousand clones, roughly 80% seen once, with around 9.6% in the top ten. Sequenced: peripheral blood. The receptors were sampled from a human donor in a cohort sampled during active COVID-19.

This clone has just one count. V usage is TRBV10-3 and J usage is TRBJ2-4; 14 bases match TRBD2. Germline V CDR1 and CDR2: ENHRY, SYGVKD. The CDR3 loop spans 18 amino acids. Unmatched junction bases numbered 12, after V lost 8 bases and J lost 3 bases. CDR3 coding DNA: TGTGCCATCTCCCTGACTAGCGGGGGGGGCGACGGCAAAAACATTCAGTACTTC. Translated: CAISLTSGGGDGKNIQYF.

The rearrangement joins TRBV24-1 to TRBJ1-2, with D uncertain. Germline V CDR1 and CDR2: KGHDR, SFDVKD. CDR3 length: 13 residues. V lost 6 bases, J lost 2 bases, and 9 bases lay in between. The CDR3 bases are TGTGCCACCAGTCGCGACGGGAACTATGGCTACACCTTC. This gives the protein CATSRDGNYGYTF.

This chain joins TRBV7-2 and TRBJ2-2; D call uncertain. Germline CDR1 SGHTA, CDR2 FQGNSA. The ends were cut back, 5 bases at V and 8 bases at J, with 12 bases in the middle. This CDR3 is 13 amino acids long. The CDR3 protein is CASSHDFGGELFF. CDR3 DNA sequence: TGTGCCAGCAGCCACGACTTCGGTGGGGAGCTGTTTTTT.